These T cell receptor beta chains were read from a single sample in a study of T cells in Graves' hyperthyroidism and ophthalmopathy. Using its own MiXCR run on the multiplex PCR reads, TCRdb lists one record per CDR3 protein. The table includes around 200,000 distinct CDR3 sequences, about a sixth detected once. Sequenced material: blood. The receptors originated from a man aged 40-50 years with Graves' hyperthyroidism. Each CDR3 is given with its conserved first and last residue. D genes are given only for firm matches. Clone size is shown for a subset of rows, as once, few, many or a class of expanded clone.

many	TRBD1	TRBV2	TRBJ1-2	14	TGTGCCAGCACCACGGACAGGGGGCTTGGTGGCTACACCTTC	CASTTDRGLGGYTF
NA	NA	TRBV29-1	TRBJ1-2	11	TGCAGCGTTTTGCGGTCCTATGGCTACACCTTC	CSVLRSYGYTF
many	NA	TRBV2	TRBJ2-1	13	TGTGCCAGCAGAGAAGTGGAAGGACACAGGCAGTTCTTC	CASREVEGHRQFF
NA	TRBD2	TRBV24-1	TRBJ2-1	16	TGTGCCACCAGTGATGCCGGGACTAGCGGGGATCATGAGCAGTTCTTC	CATSDAGTSGDHEQFF
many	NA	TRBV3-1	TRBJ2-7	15	TGTGCCAGCAGCCCTCAGTATAGTAACGGTTACGAGCAGTACTTC	CASSPQYSNGYEQYF
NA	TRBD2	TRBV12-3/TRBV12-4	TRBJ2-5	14	TGTGCCAGCAGTTTCGGCCCGGGGGGGGAGACCCAGTACTTC	CASSFGPGGETQYF
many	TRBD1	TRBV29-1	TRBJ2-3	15	TGCAGCGCTTTAACAGGGGGCGCTGGCACAGATACGCAGTATTTT	CSALTGGAGTDTQYF
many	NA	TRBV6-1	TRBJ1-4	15	TGTGCCAGCAGTCCCGGCGGGGGTTTCCTTGAAAAACTGTTTTTT	CASSPGGGFLEKLFF
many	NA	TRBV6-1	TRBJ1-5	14	TGTGCCAGCACGGGGCCCTATCTCAATCAGCCCCAGCATTTT	CASTGPYLNQPQHF
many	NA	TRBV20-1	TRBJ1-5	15	TGCAGTGCTAGAGATATGGGGGAAGGGAATCAGCCCCAGCATTTT	CSARDMGEGNQPQHF
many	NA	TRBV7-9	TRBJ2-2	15	TGTGCCAGCAGCTTTGGGGGGGCCACAACCGGGGAGCTGTTTTTT	CASSFGGATTGELFF
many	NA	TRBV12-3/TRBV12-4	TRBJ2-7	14	TGTGCCAGCAGTTTAGTTGGGGGGGCCGACGAGCAGTACTTC	CASSLVGGADEQYF
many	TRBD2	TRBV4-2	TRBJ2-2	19	TGTGCCAGCAGCCAAGATAGGGGTGTGAGCGGGGGTAACACCGGGGAGCTGTTTTTT	CASSQDRGVSGGNTGELFF
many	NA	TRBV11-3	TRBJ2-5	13	TGTGCCAGCAGCTTGGGACCAGTGGAGACCCAGTACTTC	CASSLGPVETQYF
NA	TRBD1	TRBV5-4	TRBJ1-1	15	TGTGCCAGCAGCCCGTCCCGGGACAGGATTAATGAAGCTTTCTTT	CASSPSRDRINEAFF
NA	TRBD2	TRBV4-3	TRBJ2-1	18	TGCGCCAGCAGCCAAGATAGGACTAGCGGGAGCTCCTACAATGAGCAGTTCTTC	CASSQDRTSGSSYNEQFF
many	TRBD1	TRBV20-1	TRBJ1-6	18	TGCAGTGCTGGACGACAGGGACTGTGGAGGAAGTATAATTCACCCCTCCACTTT	CSAGRQGLWRKYNSPLHF
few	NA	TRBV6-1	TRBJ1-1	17	TGTGCCAGCAGGTTCCGGGGGGGAGGAAATTGGGCCACTGAAGCTTTCTTT	CASRFRGGGNWATEAFF
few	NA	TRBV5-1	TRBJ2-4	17	TGCGCCAGCAGCTTGGCTCCCGCCACAGCCGAGGGTGGCATTCAGTACTTC	CASSLAPATAEGGIQYF
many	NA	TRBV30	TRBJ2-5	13	TGTGCCTGGACCCGGACGGATCAAGAGACCCAGTACTTC	CAWTRTDQETQYF
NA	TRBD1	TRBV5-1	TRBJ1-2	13	TGTGCCAGCAGCTTAGGGACAGGGGAAGGCTACACCTTC	CASSLGTGEGYTF
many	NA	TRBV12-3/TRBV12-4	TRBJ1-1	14	TGTGCCAGCAGTTTTCAGGGAAGTGGCACTGAAGCTTTCTTT	CASSFQGSGTEAFF
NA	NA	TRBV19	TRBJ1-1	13	TGTGCCAGTAGTTCCCCTAGGGACACTGAAGCTTTCTTT	CASSSPRDTEAFF
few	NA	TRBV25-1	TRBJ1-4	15	TGTGCCAGCAGCGATTTACAGGGCAAGGATGAAAAACTGTTTTTT	CASSDLQGKDEKLFF
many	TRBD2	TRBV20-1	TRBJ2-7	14	TGCAGTGCTAGATCGACGCGGGGGACCTACGAGCAGTACTTC	CSARSTRGTYEQYF
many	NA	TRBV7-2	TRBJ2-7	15	TGTGCCAGCAGCTTAGTCTTGGGGGCATCCTACGAGCAGTACTTC	CASSLVLGASYEQYF
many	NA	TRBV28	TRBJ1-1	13	TGTGCCAGCAGTTCTCCTGCGAACACTGAAGCTTTCTTT	CASSSPANTEAFF
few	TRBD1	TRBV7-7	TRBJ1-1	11	TGTGCTAGCATGGGACAGTATGAAGCTTTCTTT	CASMGQYEAFF
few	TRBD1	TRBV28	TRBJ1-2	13	TGTGCCAGCAGTCGGACAGGGGGCTCTGGCTACACCTTC	CASSRTGGSGYTF
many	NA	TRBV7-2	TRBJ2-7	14	TGTGCCAGCAGCCCAGCCCGTACTAGCTACGAGCAGTACTTC	CASSPARTSYEQYF
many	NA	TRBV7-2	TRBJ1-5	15	TGTGCCAGCAGCGTTGGACAGCATGGCAATCAGCCCCAGCATTTT	CASSVGQHGNQPQHF
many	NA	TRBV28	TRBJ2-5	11	TGTGCCAGTAGACAACAAGAGACCCAGTACTTC	CASRQQETQYF
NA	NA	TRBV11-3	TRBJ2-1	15	TGTGCCAGCAGCTTAGGAGGTTTTTCCTACAATGAGCAGTTCTTC	CASSLGGFSYNEQFF
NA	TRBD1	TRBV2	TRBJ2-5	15	TGTGCCAGCAGTCGGTCCGGGACAGGGGAGGGGACCCAGTACTTC	CASSRSGTGEGTQYF
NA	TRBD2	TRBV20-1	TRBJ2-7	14	TGCAGTGCTAGGGAGGCTAGCGGGGCTTACGAGCAGTACTTC	CSAREASGAYEQYF
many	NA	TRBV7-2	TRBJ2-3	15	TGTGCCAGCAGCCCCCAAACTTTTAGGGGGGATACGCAGTATTTT	CASSPQTFRGDTQYF
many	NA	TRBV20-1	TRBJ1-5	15	TGCAGTGCTAGCGCAACAGGGCATAGCAATCAGCCCCAGCATTTT	CSASATGHSNQPQHF
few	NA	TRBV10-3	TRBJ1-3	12	TGTGCCATCAGCGGAGGTGGAAACACCATATATTTT	CAISGGGNTIYF
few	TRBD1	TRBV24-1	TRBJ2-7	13	TGTGCCACCAGTTCGCAGGGGGCCTACGAGCAGTACTTC	CATSSQGAYEQYF
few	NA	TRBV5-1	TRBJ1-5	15	TGCGCCAGCAGCCCCTTCGCGTTCAGCAATCAGCCCCAGCATTTT	CASSPFAFSNQPQHF
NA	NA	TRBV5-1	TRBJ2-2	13	TGCGCCAGCAGCTTGGAGGGAGGCGGGGAGCTGTTTTTT	CASSLEGGGELFF
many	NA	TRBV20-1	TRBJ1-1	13	TGCAGTGCTAGAACAGGGCTCAACACTGAAGCTTTCTTT	CSARTGLNTEAFF
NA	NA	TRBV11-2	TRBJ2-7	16	TGTGCCAGCAGGGGGGGGGCGATGTCCTACGGCGACGAGCAGTACTTC	CASRGGAMSYGDEQYF
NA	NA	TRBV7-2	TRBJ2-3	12	TGTGCCAGCATCGCGCAGAAAGATACGCAGTATTTT	CASIAQKDTQYF
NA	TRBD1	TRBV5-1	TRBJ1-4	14	TGCGCCAGCAGCTTCGAGGGGGCTCAGGAAAAACTGTTTTTT	CASSFEGAQEKLFF
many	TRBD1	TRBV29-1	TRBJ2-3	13	TGCAGCGTCCTGGACAGGGGTAAAGATACGCAGTATTTT	CSVLDRGKDTQYF
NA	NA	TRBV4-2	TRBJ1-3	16	TGTGCCAGCAGCCAAGATCTGGCTATGAGAGGAAACACCATATATTTT	CASSQDLAMRGNTIYF
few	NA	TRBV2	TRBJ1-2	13	TGTGCCGGATCAACGGGGGGGAGCTATGGCTACACCTTC	CAGSTGGSYGYTF